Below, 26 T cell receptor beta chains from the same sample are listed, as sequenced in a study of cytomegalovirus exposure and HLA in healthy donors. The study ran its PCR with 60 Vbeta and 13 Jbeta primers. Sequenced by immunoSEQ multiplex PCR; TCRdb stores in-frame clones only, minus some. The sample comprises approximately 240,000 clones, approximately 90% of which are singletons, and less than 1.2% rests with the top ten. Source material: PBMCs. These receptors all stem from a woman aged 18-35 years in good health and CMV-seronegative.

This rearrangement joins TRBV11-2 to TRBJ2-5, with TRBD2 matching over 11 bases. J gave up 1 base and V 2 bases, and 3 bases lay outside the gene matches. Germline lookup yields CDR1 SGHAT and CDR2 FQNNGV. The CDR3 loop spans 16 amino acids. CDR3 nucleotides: TGTGCCAGCAGCTTAACTAGCGGGGGACCCCAAGAGACCCAGTACTTC. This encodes CASSLTSGGPQETQYF.

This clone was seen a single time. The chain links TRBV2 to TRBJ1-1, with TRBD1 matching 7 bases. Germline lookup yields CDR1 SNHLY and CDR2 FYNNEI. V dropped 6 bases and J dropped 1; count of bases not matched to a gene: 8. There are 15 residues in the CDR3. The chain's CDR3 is CASRIRTGWNTEAFF. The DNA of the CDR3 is TGTGCCAGCAGGATACGGACAGGCTGGAACACTGAAGCTTTCTTT.

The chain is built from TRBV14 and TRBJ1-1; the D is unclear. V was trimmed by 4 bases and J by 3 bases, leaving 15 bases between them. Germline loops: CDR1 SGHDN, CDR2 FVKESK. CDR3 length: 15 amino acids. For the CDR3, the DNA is TGTGCCAGCAGCCTCCTCGGGTATGACTACACTGAAGCTTTCTTT. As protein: CASSLLGYDYTEAFF.

CDR3 loop: CASSESGTGSYNEQFF. Here the CDR3 DNA reads TGCGCCAGCAGTGAGTCGGGGACTGGGTCCTACAATGAGCAGTTCTTC. The V and J genes are TRBV10-1 and TRBJ2-1; possible D gene TRBD2, 6 bases. This CDR3 contains 16 residues. Trimming cost V 0 bases and J 1 base, with 10 bases left between them. Germline V CDR1 and CDR2: WNHNN, SYGVQD (reference sequence).

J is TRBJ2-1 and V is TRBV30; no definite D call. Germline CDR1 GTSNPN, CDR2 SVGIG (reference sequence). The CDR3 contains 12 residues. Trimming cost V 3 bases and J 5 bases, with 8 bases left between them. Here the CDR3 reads CAWRGKDNEQFF. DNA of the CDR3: TGTGCCTGGAGGGGCAAGGACAATGAGCAGTTCTTC.

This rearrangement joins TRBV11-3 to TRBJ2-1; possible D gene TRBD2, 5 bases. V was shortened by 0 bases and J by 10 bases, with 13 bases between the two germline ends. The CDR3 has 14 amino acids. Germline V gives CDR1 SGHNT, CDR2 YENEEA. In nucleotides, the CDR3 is TGTGCCAGCAGCTTAGATCTTAGTAAGCGGGAGCAGTTCTTC. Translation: CASSLDLSKREQFF.

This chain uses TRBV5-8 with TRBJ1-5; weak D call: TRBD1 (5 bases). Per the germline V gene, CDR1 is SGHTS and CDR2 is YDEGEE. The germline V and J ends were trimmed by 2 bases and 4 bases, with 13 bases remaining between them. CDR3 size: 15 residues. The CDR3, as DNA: TGTGCCAGCAGCTTACGGACACTCCCGAATCAGCCCCAGCATTTT. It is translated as CASSLRTLPNQPQHF.

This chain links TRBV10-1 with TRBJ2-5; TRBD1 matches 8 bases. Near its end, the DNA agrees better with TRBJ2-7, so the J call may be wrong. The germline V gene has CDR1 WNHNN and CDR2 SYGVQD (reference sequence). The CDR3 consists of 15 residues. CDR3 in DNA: TGCGCCAGCAGTGAACTCCGGACAGGGAACCACGAGCAGTACTTC. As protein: CASSELRTGNHEQYF.

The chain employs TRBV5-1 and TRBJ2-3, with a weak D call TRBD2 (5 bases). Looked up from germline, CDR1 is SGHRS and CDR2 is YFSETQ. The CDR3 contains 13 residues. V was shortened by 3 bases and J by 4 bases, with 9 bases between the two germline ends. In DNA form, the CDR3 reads TGCGCCAGCAGCTGGAGGACCGCAGATACGCAGTATTTT. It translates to CASSWRTADTQYF.

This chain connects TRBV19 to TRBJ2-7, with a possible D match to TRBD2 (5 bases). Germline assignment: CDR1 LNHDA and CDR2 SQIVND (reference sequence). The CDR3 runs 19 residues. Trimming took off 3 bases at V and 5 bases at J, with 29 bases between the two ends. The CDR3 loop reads CASSMTSWTFPTPGNEQYF. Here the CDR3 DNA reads TGTGCCAGTAGTATGACGTCCTGGACTTTTCCTACCCCGGGGAACGAGCAGTACTTC.

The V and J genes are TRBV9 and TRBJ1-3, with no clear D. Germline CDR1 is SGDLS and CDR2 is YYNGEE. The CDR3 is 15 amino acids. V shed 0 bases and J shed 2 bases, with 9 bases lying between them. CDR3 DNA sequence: TGTGCCAGCAGCGTAGAAGGAGGGACTGGAAACACCATATATTTT. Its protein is CASSVEGGTGNTIYF.

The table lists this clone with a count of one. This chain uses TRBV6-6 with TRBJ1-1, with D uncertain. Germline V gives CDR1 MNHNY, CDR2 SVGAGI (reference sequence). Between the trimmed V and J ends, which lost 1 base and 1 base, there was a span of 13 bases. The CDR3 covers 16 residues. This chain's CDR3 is CASSYFSGIGNTEAFF. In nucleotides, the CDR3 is TGTGCCAGCAGTTACTTTTCGGGGATTGGGAACACTGAAGCTTTCTTT.

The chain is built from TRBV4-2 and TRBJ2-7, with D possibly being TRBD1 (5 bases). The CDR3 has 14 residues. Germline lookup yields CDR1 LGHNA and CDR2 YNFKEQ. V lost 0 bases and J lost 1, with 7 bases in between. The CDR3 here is CASSQDRVSYEQYF. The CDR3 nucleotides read TGTGCCAGCAGCCAAGACAGGGTTTCCTACGAGCAGTACTTC.

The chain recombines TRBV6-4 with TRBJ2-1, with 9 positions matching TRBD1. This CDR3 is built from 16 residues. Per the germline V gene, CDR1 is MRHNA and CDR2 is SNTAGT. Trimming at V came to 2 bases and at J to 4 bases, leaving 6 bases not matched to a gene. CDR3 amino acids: CASSDPPGTGYNEQFF. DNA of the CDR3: TGTGCCAGCAGTGACCCACCCGGGACAGGGTACAATGAGCAGTTCTTC.

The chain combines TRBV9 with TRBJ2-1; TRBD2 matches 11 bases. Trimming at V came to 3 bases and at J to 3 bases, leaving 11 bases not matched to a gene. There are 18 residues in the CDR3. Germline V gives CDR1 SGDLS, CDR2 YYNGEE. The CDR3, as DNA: TGTGCCAGCAGCGCCGGGACTAGCGGCCCCTCAGTCTACAATGAGCAGTTCTTC. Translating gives CASSAGTSGPSVYNEQFF.

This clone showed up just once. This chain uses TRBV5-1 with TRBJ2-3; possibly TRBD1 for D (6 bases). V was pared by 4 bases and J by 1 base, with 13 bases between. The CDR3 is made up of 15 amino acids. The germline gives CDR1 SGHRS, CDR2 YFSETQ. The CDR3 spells CASSQDSPGTDTQYF. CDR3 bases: TGCGCCAGCAGCCAGGACAGTCCGGGCACAGATACGCAGTATTTT.

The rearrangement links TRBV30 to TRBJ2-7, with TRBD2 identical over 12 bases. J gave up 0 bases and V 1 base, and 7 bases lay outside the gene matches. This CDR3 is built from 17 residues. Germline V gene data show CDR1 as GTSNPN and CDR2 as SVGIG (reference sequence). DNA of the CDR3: TGTGCCTGGAGTGACCCGGGGACTAGCGGGTTCTCCTACGAGCAGTACTTC. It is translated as CAWSDPGTSGFSYEQYF.

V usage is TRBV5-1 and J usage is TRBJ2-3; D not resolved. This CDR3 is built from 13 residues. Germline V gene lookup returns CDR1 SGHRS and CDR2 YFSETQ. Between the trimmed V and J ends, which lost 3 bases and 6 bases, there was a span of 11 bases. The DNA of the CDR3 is TGCGCCAGCAGCTCTCTTTATTCGGATACGCAGTATTTT. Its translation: CASSSLYSDTQYF.

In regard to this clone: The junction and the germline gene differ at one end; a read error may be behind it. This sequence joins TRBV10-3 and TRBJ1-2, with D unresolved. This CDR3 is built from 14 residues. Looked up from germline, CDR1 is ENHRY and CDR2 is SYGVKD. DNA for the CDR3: TGTGCCATCAGTGAGGGAGGATGGACCTATGTCTACACCTTC. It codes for CAISEGGWTYVYTF.

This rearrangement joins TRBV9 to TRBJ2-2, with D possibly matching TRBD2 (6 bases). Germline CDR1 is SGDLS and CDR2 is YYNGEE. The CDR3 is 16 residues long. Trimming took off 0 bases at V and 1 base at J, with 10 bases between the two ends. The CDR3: CASSVGGLMNTGELFF. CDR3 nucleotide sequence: TGTGCCAGCAGCGTAGGGGGACTTATGAACACCGGGGAGCTGTTTTTT.

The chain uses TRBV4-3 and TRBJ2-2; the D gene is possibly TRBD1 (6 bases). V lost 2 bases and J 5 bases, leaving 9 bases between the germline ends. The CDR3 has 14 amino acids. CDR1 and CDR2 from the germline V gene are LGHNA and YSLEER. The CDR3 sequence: CASSQTTGTGELFF. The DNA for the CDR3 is TGCGCCAGCAGCCAAACCACAGGGACCGGGGAGCTGTTTTTT.

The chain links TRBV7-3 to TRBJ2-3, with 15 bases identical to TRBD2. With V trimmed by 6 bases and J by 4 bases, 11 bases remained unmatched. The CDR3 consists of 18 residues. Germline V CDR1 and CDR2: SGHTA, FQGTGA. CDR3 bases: TGTGCCAGCAGTTACGGACTAGCGGGAGGGCCTGGCGCAGATACGCAGTATTTT. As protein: CASSYGLAGGPGADTQYF. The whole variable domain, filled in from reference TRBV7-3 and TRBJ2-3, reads GAGVSQTPSNKVTEKGKYVELRCDPISGHTALYWYRQSLGQGPEFLIYFQGTGAADDSGLPNDRFFAVRPEGSVSTLKIQRTERGDSAVYLCASSYGLAGGPGADTQYFGPGTRLTVL.

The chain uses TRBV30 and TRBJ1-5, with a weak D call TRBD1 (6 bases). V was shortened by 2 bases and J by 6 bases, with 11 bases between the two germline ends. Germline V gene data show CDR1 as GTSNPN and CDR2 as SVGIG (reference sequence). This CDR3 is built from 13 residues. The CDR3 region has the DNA TGTGCCTGGAGTAAACAGGGAAGTCAGCCCCAGCATTTT. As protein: CAWSKQGSQPQHF.

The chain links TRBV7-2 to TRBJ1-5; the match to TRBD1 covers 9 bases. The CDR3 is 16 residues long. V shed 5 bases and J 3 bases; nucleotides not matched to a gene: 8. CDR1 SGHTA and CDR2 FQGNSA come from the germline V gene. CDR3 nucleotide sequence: TGTGCCAGCAGCCCCGGGTGGGACAGGGCCAATCAGCCCCAGCATTTT. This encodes CASSPGWDRANQPQHF.

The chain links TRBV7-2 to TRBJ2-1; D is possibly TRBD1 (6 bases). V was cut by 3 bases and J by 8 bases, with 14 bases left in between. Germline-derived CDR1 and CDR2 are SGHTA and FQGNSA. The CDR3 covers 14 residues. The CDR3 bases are TGTGCCAGCAGCTTCTACAGGGCCTGGGATGAGCAGTTCTTC. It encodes CASSFYRAWDEQFF. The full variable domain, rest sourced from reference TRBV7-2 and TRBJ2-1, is GAGVSQSPSNKVTEKGKDVELRCDPISGHTALYWYRQSLGQGLEFLIYFQGNSAPDKSGLPSDRFSAERTGGSVSTLTIQRTQQEDSAVYLCASSFYRAWDEQFFGPGTRLTVL.

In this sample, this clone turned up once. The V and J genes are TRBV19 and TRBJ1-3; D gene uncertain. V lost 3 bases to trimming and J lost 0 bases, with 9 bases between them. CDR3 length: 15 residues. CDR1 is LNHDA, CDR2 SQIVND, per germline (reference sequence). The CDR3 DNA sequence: TGTGCCAGTAGTATGAGACACCTCTCTGGAAACACCATATATTTT. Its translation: CASSMRHLSGNTIYF. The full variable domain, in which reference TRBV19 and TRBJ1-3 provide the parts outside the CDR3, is DGGITQSPKYLFRKEGQNVTLSCEQNLNHDAMYWYRQDPGQGLRLIYYSQIVNDFQKGDIAEGYSVSREKKESFPLTVTSAQKNPTAFYLCASSMRHLSGNTIYFGEGSWLTVV.